The 10 T cell receptor beta chains given below trace back to one sample, sequenced in a study of T-cell reconstitution after alpha-beta-depleted transplantation in children. A TCRbeta library incorporating unique molecular identifiers was prepared. TCRdb re-called the PCR reads with MiXCR, one entry per CDR3 protein. The sample records about 47,000 distinct CDR3 sequences, 50% to 55% being singletons. The source was peripheral blood, collected before TCRalphabeta/CD19-depleted stem cell transplant. These receptors were collected from a boy younger than two with SCID, due to receive a stem cell transplant.

This clonotype was found many times. This chain links TRBV5-1 with TRBJ1-2; 11 bases fit TRBD1. Trimming took 3 bases from V and 4 from J; bases not matched to a gene: 5. This CDR3 contains 15 residues. Germline assignment: CDR1 SGHRS and CDR2 YFSETQ. The CDR3 DNA sequence: TGCGCCAGCAGCTCCCCGGGACAGGGGGGCTATGGCTACACCTTC. This codes for CASSSPGQGGYGYTF.

This chain connects TRBV7-8 to TRBJ2-5; 10 bases are shared with TRBD1. Germline-derived CDR1 and CDR2 are SGHVS and FQNEAQ. The CDR3 has 15 amino acids. Trimming cost V 5 bases and J 2 bases; bases outside gene matches: 5. The CDR3 here is CASSPMGQGQETQYF. The CDR3 DNA reads TGTGCCAGCAGCCCCATGGGACAGGGGCAAGAGACCCAGTACTTC.

The chain uses TRBV20-1 and TRBJ2-5; possibly TRBD2 for D (6 bases). The V gene's germline CDR1 is DFQATT and CDR2 SNEGSKA (reference sequence). Trimming shortened V by 0 bases and J by 5 bases, and 19 bases separated the two germline ends. There are 16 residues in the CDR3. This CDR3 reads CSAREVASGLGETQYF. CDR3 nucleotide sequence: TGCAGTGCTAGAGAGGTGGCGAGCGGGCTAGGCGAGACCCAGTACTTC.

J is TRBJ1-1 and V is TRBV6-1; TRBD1 matches at 7 bases. With V trimmed by 4 bases and J by 1 base, 6 bases remained unmatched. This CDR3 has 15 amino acids. Germline V gene data show CDR1 as MNHNS and CDR2 as SASEGT. In DNA, the CDR3 is TGTGCCAGCAGTGCCCTGGGACAGCCGAACACTGAAGCTTTCTTT. Protein product: CASSALGQPNTEAFF.

For the CDR3, the DNA is TGTGCCAGCAGTTGGACCGGGGGAAGCTCCTACGAGCAGTACTTC. Protein product: CASSWTGGSSYEQYF. This sequence joins TRBV7-9 and TRBJ2-7, with D possibly matching TRBD2 (6 bases). Germline V CDR1 and CDR2: SEHNR, FQNEAQ (reference sequence). The CDR3 has 15 amino acids. Trimming pared 6 bases from V and 0 bases from J, leaving 15 bases between.

This clonotype was seen a few times. J is TRBJ2-6 and V is TRBV18, with D perhaps matching TRBD1 (6 bases). The CDR3 loop spans 15 amino acids. V was trimmed by 1 base and J by 2 bases, leaving 6 bases between them. The germline V gene has CDR1 KGHSH and CDR2 LQKENI. CDR3: CASSPQGAGANVLTF. CDR3 in DNA: TGTGCCAGCTCACCACAGGGGGCTGGGGCCAACGTCCTGACTTTC. Drawing the rest from reference TRBV18 and TRBJ2-6, the complete variable domain is NAGVMQNPRHLVRRRGQEARLRCSPMKGHSHVYWYRQLPEEGLKFMVYLQKENIIDESGMPKERFSAEFPKEGPSILRIQQVVRGDSAAYFCASSPQGAGANVLTFGAGSRLTVL.

The chain combines TRBV29-1 with TRBJ2-7; 9 bases agree with TRBD2. Losses at the gene ends were 6 bases for V and 2 bases for J; bases not matched to a gene: 8. The CDR3 is 14 residues long. Germline lookup yields CDR1 SQVTM and CDR2 ANQGSEA. The CDR3 loop reads CSVPAGTSPYEQYF. The CDR3 coding sequence is TGCAGCGTCCCAGCCGGGACTAGCCCCTACGAGCAGTACTTC.

The rearrangement links TRBV10-3 to TRBJ2-1; possible D gene TRBD2, 6 bases. Deletions cut 0 bases from V and 0 bases from J, with 9 bases between. Germline lookup yields CDR1 ENHRY and CDR2 SYGVKD. The CDR3 is made up of 16 amino acids. The CDR3 is CAISESRRGSYNEQFF. The DNA of the CDR3 is TGTGCCATCAGTGAGTCGAGGAGGGGCTCCTACAATGAGCAGTTCTTC.

The V call is TRBV12-3 or TRBV12-4, the J call TRBJ2-7, with D unclear. V was pared by 6 bases and J by 2 bases, with 8 bases between. The CDR3 loop spans 12 amino acids. This CDR3 is CASSEIAYEQYF. The CDR3, as DNA: TGTGCCAGCAGCGAAATAGCCTACGAGCAGTACTTC.

This clonotype has a handful of counts. The genes are TRBV7-9 and TRBJ1-1, with TRBD1 matching 11 bases. V dropped 3 bases and J dropped 4; count of bases not matched to a gene: 10. Per germline, CDR1 SEHNR and CDR2 FQNEAQ (reference sequence). This CDR3 is 17 amino acids long. In nucleotides, the CDR3 is TGTGCCAGCAGCTTCCACCGATCGGGACAGGGGGGCACTGAAGCTTTCTTT. It encodes CASSFHRSGQGGTEAFF.